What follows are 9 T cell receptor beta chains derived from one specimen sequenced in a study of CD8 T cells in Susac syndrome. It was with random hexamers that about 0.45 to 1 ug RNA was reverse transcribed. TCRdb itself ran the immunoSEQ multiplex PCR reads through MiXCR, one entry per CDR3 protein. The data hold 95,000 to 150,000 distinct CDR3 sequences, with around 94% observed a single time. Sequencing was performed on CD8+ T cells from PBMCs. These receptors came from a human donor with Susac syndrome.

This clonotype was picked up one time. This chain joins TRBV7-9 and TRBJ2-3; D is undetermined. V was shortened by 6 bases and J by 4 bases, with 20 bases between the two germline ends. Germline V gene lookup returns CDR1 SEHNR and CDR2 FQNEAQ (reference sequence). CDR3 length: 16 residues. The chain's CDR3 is CASSSNPRTNSDTQYF. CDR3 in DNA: TGTGCCAGCAGTTCTAACCCCCGGACGAACTCAGATACGCAGTATTTT. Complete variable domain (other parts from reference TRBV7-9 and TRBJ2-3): DTGVSQNPRHKITKRGQNVTFRCDPISEHNRLYWYRQTLGQGPEFLTYFQNEAQLEKSRLLSDRFSAERPKGSFSTLEIQRTEQGDSAMYLCASSSNPRTNSDTQYFGPGTRLTVL.

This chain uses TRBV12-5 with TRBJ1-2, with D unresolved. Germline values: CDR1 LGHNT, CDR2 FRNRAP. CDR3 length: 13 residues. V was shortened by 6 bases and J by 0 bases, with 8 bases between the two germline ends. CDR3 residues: CASGGTANYGYTF. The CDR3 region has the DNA TGTGCTAGTGGCGGTACAGCTAACTATGGCTACACCTTC.

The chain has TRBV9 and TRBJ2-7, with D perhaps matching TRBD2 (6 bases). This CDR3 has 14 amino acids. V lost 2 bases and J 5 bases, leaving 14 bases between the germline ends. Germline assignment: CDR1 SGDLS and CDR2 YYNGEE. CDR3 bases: TGTGCCAGCAGCGTTGGCGGGGAGCGCGACGAGCAGTACTTC. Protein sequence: CASSVGGERDEQYF.

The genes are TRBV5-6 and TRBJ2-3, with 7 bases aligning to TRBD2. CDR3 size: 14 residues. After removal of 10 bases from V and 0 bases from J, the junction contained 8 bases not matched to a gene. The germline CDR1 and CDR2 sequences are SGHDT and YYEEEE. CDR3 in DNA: TGTGCCGGGTCCGGGGGGTCTAGCACAGATACGCAGTATTTT. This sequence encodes CAGSGGSSTDTQYF.

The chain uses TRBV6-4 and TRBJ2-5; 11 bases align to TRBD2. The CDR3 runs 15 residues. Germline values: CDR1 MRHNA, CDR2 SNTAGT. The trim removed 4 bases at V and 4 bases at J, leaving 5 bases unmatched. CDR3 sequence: CASSATSGGGETQYF. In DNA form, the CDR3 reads TGTGCCAGCAGTGCTACTAGCGGGGGAGGAGAGACCCAGTACTTC.

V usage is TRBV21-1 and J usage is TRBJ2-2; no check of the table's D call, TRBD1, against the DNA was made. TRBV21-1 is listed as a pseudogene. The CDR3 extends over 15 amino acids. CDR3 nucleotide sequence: TGTGCCAGCAGCAACTACAGGGAGAACACCGGGGAGCTGTTTTTT. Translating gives CASSNYRENTGELFF.

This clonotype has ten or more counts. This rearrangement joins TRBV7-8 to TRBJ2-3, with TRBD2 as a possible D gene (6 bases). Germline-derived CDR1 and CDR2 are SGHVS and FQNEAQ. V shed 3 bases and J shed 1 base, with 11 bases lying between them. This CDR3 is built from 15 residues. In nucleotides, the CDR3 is TGTGCCAGCAGCTTGGGGGGTGGGGGCACAGATACGCAGTATTTT. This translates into CASSLGGGGTDTQYF.

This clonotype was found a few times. CDR3 nucleotide sequence: TGTGCCAGCAGTTTAGGCAGGGGAGCTGAAGCTTTCTTT. Amino acid sequence: CASSLGRGAEAFF. The chain carries TRBV27 and TRBJ1-1, with a weak D call TRBD1 (6 bases). The CDR3 consists of 13 residues. Germline assignment: CDR1 MNHEY and CDR2 SMNVEV (reference sequence). The V end was cut by 2 bases, the J end by 6 bases, with 10 bases between.

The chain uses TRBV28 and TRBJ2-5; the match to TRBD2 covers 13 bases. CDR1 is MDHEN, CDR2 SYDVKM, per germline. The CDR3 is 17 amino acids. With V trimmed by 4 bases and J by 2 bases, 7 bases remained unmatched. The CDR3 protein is CASSSPGTSGAQETQYF. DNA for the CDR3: TGTGCCAGCAGTTCTCCGGGGACTAGCGGGGCGCAAGAGACCCAGTACTTC.